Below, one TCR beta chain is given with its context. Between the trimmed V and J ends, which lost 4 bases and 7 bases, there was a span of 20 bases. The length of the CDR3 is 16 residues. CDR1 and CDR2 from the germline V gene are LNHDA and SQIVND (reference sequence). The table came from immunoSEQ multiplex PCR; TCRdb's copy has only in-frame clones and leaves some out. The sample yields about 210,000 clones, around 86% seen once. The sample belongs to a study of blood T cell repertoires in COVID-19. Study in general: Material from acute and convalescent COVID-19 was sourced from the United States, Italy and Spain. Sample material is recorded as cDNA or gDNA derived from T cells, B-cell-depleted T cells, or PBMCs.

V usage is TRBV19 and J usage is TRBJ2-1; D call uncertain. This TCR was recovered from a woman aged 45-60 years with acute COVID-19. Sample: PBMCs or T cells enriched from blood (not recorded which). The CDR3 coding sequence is TGTGCCAGTAGTAGAGCGATATTCCAAAAATCAAATGAGCAGTTCTTC. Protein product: CASSRAIFQKSNEQFF.